The rows below give T cell receptor beta chains drawn from one sample of a study of T-cell memory formation after mild COVID-19. TCRdb redid the calling of the 5' RACE reads with MiXCR, one entry per CDR3 protein. The table lists around 200,000 distinct CDR3 sequences, 10% of them singletons. The sequenced material came from PBMCs or a T cell subset sorted from them (not recorded which). The source is a man aged 18 to 35 who had mild COVID-19 (a few samples of this study predate the infection). Cell type and time point are not known. CDR3s include the opening cysteine and the closing phenylalanine or tryptophan. Each record gives: J gene, clone size, D gene, CDR3 length, V gene, CDR3 protein, CDR3 DNA. D genes are given only for firm matches. Rows may omit the clone size; those that give it use once, few, many or a size class.

j_call: TRBJ1-2
clone_size: NA
d_call: NA
cdr3_length: 13
v_call: TRBV15
cdr3_aa: CATSTGSAYGYTF
cdr3_nt: TGTGCCACCAGCACAGGGAGTGCCTATGGCTACACCTTC

j_call: TRBJ2-7
clone_size: many
d_call: NA
cdr3_length: 14
v_call: TRBV18
cdr3_aa: CASSPREQSSSQYF
cdr3_nt: TGTGCCAGCTCACCGCGTGAGCAGTCGAGCTCGCAGTACTTC

j_call: TRBJ1-2
clone_size: NA
d_call: NA
cdr3_length: 14
v_call: TRBV28
cdr3_aa: CASSLSDRRGGYTF
cdr3_nt: TGTGCCAGCAGTTTATCGGACAGACGGGGAGGCTACACCTTC

j_call: TRBJ2-3
clone_size: NA
d_call: TRBD2
cdr3_length: 17
v_call: TRBV20-1
cdr3_aa: CSARELAGGPVTDTQYF
cdr3_nt: TGCAGTGCTAGAGAACTAGCGGGGGGGCCGGTCACAGATACGCAGTATTTT

j_call: TRBJ1-1
clone_size: few
d_call: NA
cdr3_length: 15
v_call: TRBV28
cdr3_aa: CASSPTGPVNTEAFF
cdr3_nt: TGTGCCAGCAGTCCTACAGGGCCCGTGAACACTGAAGCTTTCTTT

j_call: TRBJ2-4
clone_size: few
d_call: NA
cdr3_length: 16
v_call: TRBV9
cdr3_aa: CASSTRGDLAKNIQYF
cdr3_nt: TGTGCCAGCAGCACCCGAGGGGACTTAGCCAAAAACATTCAGTACTTC

j_call: TRBJ1-6
clone_size: NA
d_call: NA
cdr3_length: 13
v_call: TRBV28
cdr3_aa: CASSSLLDSPLHF
cdr3_nt: TGTGCCAGCAGTTCTTTATTGGATTCACCCCTCCACTTT

j_call: TRBJ1-4
clone_size: few
d_call: NA
cdr3_length: 13
v_call: TRBV7-2
cdr3_aa: CATTDSRLEKLFF
cdr3_nt: TGTGCCACCACGGACAGCAGGCTTGAAAAACTGTTTTTT

j_call: TRBJ2-3
clone_size: few
d_call: TRBD2
cdr3_length: 17
v_call: TRBV6-1
cdr3_aa: CATTPGLAGGYTDTQYF
cdr3_nt: TGTGCCACCACACCGGGACTAGCGGGGGGATACACAGATACGCAGTATTTT

j_call: TRBJ1-1
clone_size: few
d_call: NA
cdr3_length: 13
v_call: TRBV7-2
cdr3_aa: CASSVDRNTEAFF
cdr3_nt: TGTGCCAGCAGCGTCGACAGGAACACTGAAGCTTTCTTT

j_call: TRBJ2-4
clone_size: many
d_call: NA
cdr3_length: 16
v_call: TRBV7-6
cdr3_aa: CASSLEPGGTKNIQYF
cdr3_nt: TGTGCCAGCAGCTTAGAGCCAGGGGGGACCAAAAACATTCAGTACTTC

j_call: TRBJ1-4
clone_size: NA
d_call: NA
cdr3_length: 14
v_call: TRBV14
cdr3_aa: CASSQVGVSGKLFF
cdr3_nt: TGTGCCAGCAGCCAAGTCGGGGTTTCTGGAAAACTGTTTTTT

j_call: TRBJ1-2
clone_size: NA
d_call: NA
cdr3_length: 12
v_call: TRBV19
cdr3_aa: CATKQQSGGYTF
cdr3_nt: TGTGCCACCAAACAGCAAAGTGGGGGCTACACCTTC

j_call: TRBJ1-1
clone_size: few
d_call: NA
cdr3_length: 14
v_call: TRBV29-1
cdr3_aa: CSVETIYRNTEAFF
cdr3_nt: TGCAGCGTTGAGACAATTTATAGGAACACTGAAGCTTTCTTT

j_call: TRBJ2-5
clone_size: few
d_call: NA
cdr3_length: 12
v_call: TRBV7-2
cdr3_aa: CASSPQLGTQYF
cdr3_nt: TGTGCCAGCAGCCCCCAACTAGGGACCCAGTACTTC

j_call: TRBJ2-1
clone_size: few
d_call: TRBD2
cdr3_length: 14
v_call: TRBV4-2
cdr3_aa: CASSQKRGGGEQFF
cdr3_nt: TGTGCCAGCAGCCAAAAGCGGGGGGGCGGTGAGCAGTTCTTC

j_call: TRBJ1-3
clone_size: few
d_call: NA
cdr3_length: 13
v_call: TRBV6-6
cdr3_aa: CASSYSGWNTIYF
cdr3_nt: TGTGCCAGCAGTTACTCAGGGTGGAACACCATATATTTT

j_call: TRBJ2-1
clone_size: NA
d_call: NA
cdr3_length: 11
v_call: TRBV4-2
cdr3_aa: CASSQVYEQFF
cdr3_nt: TGTGCCAGCAGCCAAGTTTATGAGCAGTTCTTC

j_call: TRBJ1-5
clone_size: NA
d_call: NA
cdr3_length: 14
v_call: TRBV6-6
cdr3_aa: CASSYRGSAQPQHF
cdr3_nt: TGTGCCAGCAGTTACCGAGGGTCGGCTCAGCCCCAGCATTTT

j_call: TRBJ1-5
clone_size: many
d_call: NA
cdr3_length: 14
v_call: TRBV12-3/TRBV12-4
cdr3_aa: CASSSQGLEQPQHF
cdr3_nt: TGTGCCAGCAGTTCGCAGGGATTAGAGCAGCCCCAGCATTTT

j_call: TRBJ1-2
clone_size: few
d_call: TRBD1
cdr3_length: 12
v_call: TRBV7-9
cdr3_aa: CASSYGQGGYTF
cdr3_nt: TGTGCCAGCAGCTATGGACAGGGCGGCTACACCTTC

j_call: TRBJ2-6
clone_size: many
d_call: NA
cdr3_length: 16
v_call: TRBV7-2
cdr3_aa: CASSLQYSSGANVLTF
cdr3_nt: TGTGCCAGCAGCTTACAATACAGCTCTGGGGCCAACGTCCTGACTTTC

j_call: TRBJ1-6
clone_size: few
d_call: NA
cdr3_length: 14
v_call: TRBV6-2/TRBV6-3
cdr3_aa: CASSYSVPSSPLHF
cdr3_nt: TGTGCCAGCAGTTACTCCGTCCCCAGTTCACCCCTCCACTTT

j_call: TRBJ1-1
clone_size: many
d_call: NA
cdr3_length: 11
v_call: TRBV7-2
cdr3_aa: CASSFGTEAFF
cdr3_nt: TGTGCCAGCAGCTTTGGGACTGAAGCTTTCTTT

j_call: TRBJ2-2
clone_size: few
d_call: NA
cdr3_length: 13
v_call: TRBV7-9
cdr3_aa: CASSLTATGELFF
cdr3_nt: TGTGCCAGCAGCTTGACAGCCACCGGGGAGCTGTTTTTT

j_call: TRBJ1-2
clone_size: few
d_call: NA
cdr3_length: 15
v_call: TRBV7-2
cdr3_aa: CASSLGRRTNYGYTF
cdr3_nt: TGTGCCAGCAGCTTAGGGCGTCGAACAAACTATGGCTACACCTTC

j_call: TRBJ1-2
clone_size: few
d_call: NA
cdr3_length: 13
v_call: TRBV29-1
cdr3_aa: CSFELTGRGGYTF
cdr3_nt: TGCAGCTTCGAGCTGACCGGGAGGGGAGGCTACACCTTC

j_call: TRBJ2-3
clone_size: few
d_call: NA
cdr3_length: 15
v_call: TRBV7-9
cdr3_aa: CASSPRGSYTDTQYF
cdr3_nt: TGTGCCAGCAGCCCCCGGGGCAGTTACACAGATACGCAGTATTTT

j_call: TRBJ2-5
clone_size: NA
d_call: TRBD2
cdr3_length: 18
v_call: TRBV7-2
cdr3_aa: CASSLSSSGGPYQETQYF
cdr3_nt: TGTGCCAGCAGCTTATCGTCTAGCGGGGGCCCGTACCAAGAGACCCAGTACTTC

j_call: TRBJ2-2
clone_size: NA
d_call: NA
cdr3_length: 14
v_call: TRBV2
cdr3_aa: CAGKQAAGTGELFF
cdr3_nt: TGTGCCGGGAAACAGGCGGCGGGCACCGGGGAGCTGTTTTTT

j_call: TRBJ2-3
clone_size: NA
d_call: TRBD2
cdr3_length: 15
v_call: TRBV10-3
cdr3_aa: CAISVGGGYTDTQYF
cdr3_nt: TGTGCCATCAGTGTTGGCGGGGGATACACAGATACGCAGTATTTT

j_call: TRBJ2-3
clone_size: NA
d_call: NA
cdr3_length: 16
v_call: TRBV7-2
cdr3_aa: CASSLAGPLRGDTQYF
cdr3_nt: TGTGCCAGCAGCTTAGCGGGCCCCCTGAGGGGAGATACGCAGTATTTT

j_call: TRBJ2-4
clone_size: NA
d_call: TRBD1
cdr3_length: 14
v_call: TRBV7-6
cdr3_aa: CASSPTPTGGIQYF
cdr3_nt: TGTGCCAGCAGCCCAACCCCCACAGGGGGCATTCAGTACTTC

j_call: TRBJ2-1
clone_size: many
d_call: TRBD2
cdr3_length: 16
v_call: TRBV7-9
cdr3_aa: CASSLSLAGSHNEQFF
cdr3_nt: TGTGCCAGCAGCTTAAGTCTAGCGGGGTCACACAATGAGCAGTTCTTC

j_call: TRBJ2-2
clone_size: few
d_call: TRBD1
cdr3_length: 15
v_call: TRBV19
cdr3_aa: CAKIHRQGGTGELFF
cdr3_nt: TGTGCCAAAATCCACCGACAGGGGGGCACCGGGGAGCTGTTTTTT

j_call: TRBJ1-5
clone_size: NA
d_call: NA
cdr3_length: 14
v_call: TRBV20-1
cdr3_aa: CSAHPGAGDQPQHF
cdr3_nt: TGCAGTGCTCACCCAGGGGCCGGAGATCAGCCCCAGCATTTT

j_call: TRBJ1-4
clone_size: NA
d_call: TRBD1
cdr3_length: 16
v_call: TRBV5-6
cdr3_aa: CASSLTVTGGAEKLFF
cdr3_nt: TGTGCCAGCAGCTTGACCGTGACAGGGGGCGCCGAAAAACTGTTTTTT

j_call: TRBJ1-4
clone_size: NA
d_call: NA
cdr3_length: 16
v_call: TRBV5-4
cdr3_aa: CASSSQSRGTEAKLFF
cdr3_nt: TGTGCCAGCAGCTCCCAGTCCCGAGGGACGGAAGCAAAACTGTTTTTT

j_call: TRBJ1-2
clone_size: many
d_call: NA
cdr3_length: 13
v_call: TRBV5-5
cdr3_aa: CASSLVDRYGYTF
cdr3_nt: TGTGCCAGCAGCTTGGTGGACAGATATGGCTACACCTTC

j_call: TRBJ1-1
clone_size: few
d_call: NA
cdr3_length: 12
v_call: TRBV6-1
cdr3_aa: CASTGYGTEAFF
cdr3_nt: TGTGCCAGCACCGGGTATGGGACTGAAGCTTTCTTT

j_call: TRBJ2-1
clone_size: NA
d_call: TRBD2
cdr3_length: 14
v_call: TRBV20-1
cdr3_aa: CSARRGRLYNEQFF
cdr3_nt: TGCAGTGCTAGGCGGGGGAGACTATACAATGAGCAGTTCTTC

j_call: TRBJ2-1
clone_size: NA
d_call: NA
cdr3_length: 14
v_call: TRBV7-9
cdr3_aa: CASSLVGPGYEQFF
cdr3_nt: TGTGCCAGCAGCTTAGTCGGACCAGGGTATGAGCAGTTCTTC

j_call: TRBJ1-2
clone_size: NA
d_call: NA
cdr3_length: 11
v_call: TRBV20-1
cdr3_aa: CSGTDDYGYTF
cdr3_nt: TGCAGTGGGACGGATGACTATGGCTACACCTTC

j_call: TRBJ1-4
clone_size: few
d_call: TRBD1
cdr3_length: 13
v_call: TRBV7-9
cdr3_aa: CASSPQGGEKLFF
cdr3_nt: TGTGCCAGCAGCCCTCAGGGGGGCGAAAAACTGTTTTTT

j_call: TRBJ2-7
clone_size: few
d_call: TRBD1
cdr3_length: 14
v_call: TRBV5-1
cdr3_aa: CASSKRDSSYEQYF
cdr3_nt: TGCGCCAGCAGTAAAAGGGACAGCTCCTACGAGCAGTACTTC

j_call: TRBJ1-5
clone_size: few
d_call: NA
cdr3_length: 14
v_call: TRBV18
cdr3_aa: CASSSIQGNQPQHF
cdr3_nt: TGTGCCAGCTCCTCTATACAGGGTAATCAGCCCCAGCATTTT

j_call: TRBJ1-1
clone_size: NA
d_call: NA
cdr3_length: 13
v_call: TRBV15
cdr3_aa: CATSRDQNTEAFF
cdr3_nt: TGTGCCACCAGCAGAGACCAGAACACTGAAGCTTTCTTT

j_call: TRBJ1-6
clone_size: few
d_call: NA
cdr3_length: 13
v_call: TRBV6-5
cdr3_aa: CASSYSTGPPLHF
cdr3_nt: TGTGCCAGCAGTTACTCGACGGGCCCACCCCTCCACTTT

j_call: TRBJ2-2
clone_size: NA
d_call: NA
cdr3_length: 15
v_call: TRBV5-1
cdr3_aa: CASSLTLQNTGELFF
cdr3_nt: TGCGCCAGCAGCTTGACGTTACAGAACACCGGGGAGCTGTTTTTT

j_call: TRBJ2-5
clone_size: few
d_call: TRBD1
cdr3_length: 15
v_call: TRBV24-1
cdr3_aa: CATSVEQGYQETQYF
cdr3_nt: TGTGCCACCAGTGTCGAACAGGGGTACCAAGAGACCCAGTACTTC

j_call: TRBJ2-2
clone_size: few
d_call: TRBD1
cdr3_length: 17
v_call: TRBV7-2
cdr3_aa: CASSLMEGRQGPGELFF
cdr3_nt: TGTGCCAGCAGCTTAATGGAAGGGAGACAGGGCCCCGGGGAGCTGTTTTTT

j_call: TRBJ2-2
clone_size: many
d_call: NA
cdr3_length: 18
v_call: TRBV9
cdr3_aa: CASSTPGAAPSNTGELFF
cdr3_nt: TGTGCCAGCAGCACTCCGGGGGCGGCACCTTCGAACACCGGGGAGCTGTTTTTT

j_call: TRBJ1-5
clone_size: NA
d_call: NA
cdr3_length: 13
v_call: TRBV7-2
cdr3_aa: CASSLAVNQPQHF
cdr3_nt: TGTGCCAGCAGCTTAGCCGTAAATCAGCCCCAGCATTTT

j_call: TRBJ1-1
clone_size: NA
d_call: NA
cdr3_length: 15
v_call: TRBV9
cdr3_aa: CASSVGGRGVREAFF
cdr3_nt: TGTGCCAGCAGCGTAGGGGGTAGGGGGGTGCGAGAAGCTTTCTTT

j_call: TRBJ1-4
clone_size: NA
d_call: NA
cdr3_length: 16
v_call: TRBV9
cdr3_aa: CASSVGGTYGNEKLFF
cdr3_nt: TGTGCCAGCAGCGTAGGCGGGACATATGGGAATGAAAAACTGTTTTTT

j_call: TRBJ1-5
clone_size: few
d_call: NA
cdr3_length: 13
v_call: TRBV7-8
cdr3_aa: CASSLVGGQPQHF
cdr3_nt: TGTGCCAGCAGCCTCGTGGGGGGCCAGCCCCAGCATTTT

j_call: TRBJ1-4
clone_size: many
d_call: NA
cdr3_length: 19
v_call: TRBV5-1
cdr3_aa: CASSLYGPGFAATNEKLFF
cdr3_nt: TGCGCCAGCAGCTTGTACGGTCCAGGGTTCGCGGCAACTAATGAAAAACTGTTTTTT

j_call: TRBJ2-3
clone_size: NA
d_call: NA
cdr3_length: 15
v_call: TRBV20-1
cdr3_aa: CSATDLGIRPDTQYF
cdr3_nt: TGCAGTGCGACAGACCTTGGTATCCGCCCGGATACGCAGTATTTT

j_call: TRBJ2-5
clone_size: few
d_call: TRBD1
cdr3_length: 16
v_call: TRBV28
cdr3_aa: CASTEKGTGAFETQYF
cdr3_nt: TGTGCCAGCACCGAGAAGGGGACAGGGGCTTTCGAGACCCAGTACTTC